These T cell receptor beta chains were read from a single sample in a study of OX40 agonist ivuxolimab in advanced cancers. Assay used: immunoSEQ multiplex PCR; TCRdb lists only in-frame clones, some missing. The table has tens of thousands of clones, almost 85% seen once; the top ten hold about 5.1%. Material: CD4+ or CD8+ T cells sorted from blood, obtained in a trial of the OX40 agonist ivuxolimab. These receptors were collected from an adult with an advanced solid tumor such as melanoma, head and neck, liver or kidney cancer. CDR3s include the opening cysteine and the closing phenylalanine or tryptophan. D genes are given only for firm matches. Clone size is shown for a subset of rows, as once, few, many or a class of expanded clone.

>TRBJ2-4|-|TRBD1|TRBV5-6
CASSALTGANIQYF
TGTGCCAGCAGCGCCCTGACAGGGGCAAACATTCAGTACTTC
>TRBJ1-1|-|-|TRBV2
CASSDTLNTEAFF
TGTGCCAGCAGTGACACATTGAACACTGAAGCTTTCTTT
>TRBJ1-5|few|-|TRBV5-8
CASSYTGPPGQPQHF
TGTGCCAGCAGTTACACCGGGCCTCCAGGTCAGCCCCAGCATTTT
>TRBJ2-1|-|-|TRBV7-2
CASSLDSGYNEQFF
TGTGCCAGCAGCTTAGATTCCGGGTACAATGAGCAGTTCTTC
>TRBJ1-4|few|TRBD1|TRBV11-2
CASRAAGTVDEKLFF
TGTGCCAGCAGGGCGGCCGGGACAGTTGACGAAAAACTGTTTTTT
>TRBJ2-3|few|TRBD2|TRBV7-3
CASSPLPLAGADTQYF
TGTGCCAGCAGCCCTCTTCCCCTGGCGGGAGCGGATACGCAGTATTTT
>TRBJ2-1|-|TRBD1|TRBV5-1
CASSQGANEQFF
TGCGCCAGCAGCCAGGGGGCCAATGAGCAGTTCTTC
>TRBJ2-7|-|TRBD1|TRBV7-2
CASSLGGDRAYEQYF
TGTGCCAGCAGCTTAGGTGGGGACAGGGCTTACGAGCAGTACTTC
>TRBJ1-5|once|TRBD1|TRBV7-8
CASSRTGVSQGPQHF
TGTGCCAGCAGCCGAACAGGGGTATCGCAGGGGCCCCAGCATTTT
>TRBJ2-4|-|TRBD2|TRBV13
CASSFNPGLEKNIQYF
TGTGCCAGCAGTTTCAATCCGGGACTAGAGAAAAACATTCAGTACTTC
>TRBJ1-4|-|TRBD1|TRBV25-1
CASSERNDRGPGKLFF
TGTGCCAGCAGTGAAAGGAACGACAGGGGGCCGGGGAAACTGTTTTTT
>TRBJ1-2|-|-|TRBV29-1
CSVEDRRFWYGYTF
TGCAGCGTTGAAGATCGTAGGTTTTGGTATGGCTACACCTTC
>TRBJ1-2|-|-|TRBV7-9
CASSLDRGSGYTF
TGTGCCAGCAGCTTAGACCGGGGTAGTGGCTACACCTTC
>TRBJ2-7|-|-|TRBV6-5
CASSSLGVSVSEQYF
TGTGCCAGCAGTTCTTTGGGTGTTTCTGTCTCCGAGCAGTACTTC
>TRBJ2-1|-|-|TRBV7-6
CASSLLQSSYNEQFF
TGTGCCAGCAGCTTACTACAGAGCTCCTACAATGAGCAGTTCTTC
>TRBJ2-3|-|-|TRBV6-5
CAARDTDTQYF
TGTGCCGCCCGGGACACAGATACGCAGTATTTT
>TRBJ1-4|-|-|TRBV9
CASSVLGGINEKLFF
TGTGCCAGCAGCGTACTAGGAGGAATCAATGAAAAACTGTTTTTT
>TRBJ1-4|-|-|TRBV6-5
CASSYSTNEKLFF
TGTGCCAGCAGTTACAGCACTAATGAAAAACTGTTTTTT
>TRBJ2-5|once|-|TRBV9
CASSGFRTGGGETQYF
TGTGCCAGCAGCGGATTTCGGACCGGGGGCGGCGAGACCCAGTACTTC
>TRBJ2-1|-|-|TRBV2
CASSPGTSNEQFF
TGTGCCAGCAGTCCCGGGACCTCCAATGAGCAGTTCTTC
>TRBJ2-3|once|-|TRBV7-2
CASSYQSGSGVGLTDTQYF
TGTGCCAGCAGCTATCAGTCCGGATCGGGAGTTGGGTTAACAGATACGCAGTATTTT
>TRBJ1-2|-|TRBD1|TRBV23-1
CASPWTGADTPNYGYTF
TGCGCCAGCCCCTGGACAGGGGCCGATACCCCTAACTATGGCTACACCTTC
>TRBJ1-6|-|-|TRBV19
CASRRREMVNSPLHF
TGTGCCAGTAGGCGCCGGGAGATGGTGAATTCACCCCTCCACTTT
>TRBJ2-5|-|TRBD1|TRBV4-3
CASSPQGTEQETQYF
TGCGCCAGCAGCCCTCAGGGGACAGAACAAGAGACCCAGTACTTC
>TRBJ1-6|few|-|TRBV7-2
CASSSSIGTPLHF
TGTGCCAGCAGCTCCAGCATAGGGACACCCCTCCACTTT
>TRBJ1-3|-|-|TRBV19
CASIALGRGAGNTIYF
TGTGCCAGTATCGCCCTAGGTCGGGGGGCTGGAAACACCATATATTTT
>TRBJ2-5|-|-|TRBV6-5
CASSLTTLGGEGQYF
TGTGCCAGCAGTCTTACCACCTTGGGGGGAGAGGGCCAGTACTTC
>TRBJ2-3|-|-|TRBV30
CAWRGGPDTQYF
TGTGCCTGGAGAGGGGGTCCAGATACGCAGTATTTT
>TRBJ2-7|-|-|TRBV2
CASSPEYEQYF
TGTGCCAGCAGTCCAGAATACGAGCAGTACTTC
>TRBJ1-2|-|-|TRBV7-2
CASSRQKSDLNYGYTF
TGTGCCAGCAGCCGACAGAAGTCCGACCTTAACTATGGCTACACCTTC
>TRBJ2-7|-|TRBD2|TRBV6-5
CASRNPRASGEQYF
TGTGCCAGCAGAAACCCTAGGGCTAGCGGCGAGCAGTACTTC
>TRBJ1-2|once|-|TRBV25-1
CASSESTQGDYGYTF
TGTGCCAGCAGTGAATCGACACAGGGCGACTATGGCTACACCTTC
>TRBJ1-2|-|TRBD1|TRBV12-5
CASGHGQGEGYTF
TGTGCTAGTGGACATGGACAGGGGGAAGGCTACACCTTC
>TRBJ1-4|few|TRBD1|TRBV4-3
CASSQPGGTGGEKLFF
TGCGCCAGCAGCCAACCGGGAGGGACAGGGGGAGAAAAACTGTTTTTT
>TRBJ1-1|-|-|TRBV14
CASSQTPNTEAFF
TGTGCCAGCAGCCAAACCCCGAACACTGAAGCTTTCTTT
>TRBJ2-3|-|-|TRBV4-1
CASSHRGGADTQYF
TGCGCCAGCAGCCACCGCGGGGGCGCAGATACGCAGTATTTT
>TRBJ1-5|-|-|TRBV6-1
CASTPSESKDQPQHF
TGTGCCAGCACCCCAAGTGAGAGCAAAGATCAGCCCCAGCATTTT
>TRBJ2-7|-|TRBD1|TRBV28
CASRFPGTGGYEQYF
TGTGCCAGCAGGTTCCCCGGGACAGGGGGGTACGAGCAGTACTTC
>TRBJ2-7|-|TRBD1|TRBV5-4
CASSLDPQGEYEQYF
TGTGCCAGCAGCCTAGACCCGCAGGGGGAGTACGAGCAGTACTTC
>TRBJ2-1|-|-|TRBV18
CASSPKQEGNEQFF
TGTGCCAGCTCACCTAAACAGGAGGGAAATGAGCAGTTCTTC
>TRBJ1-2|-|-|TRBV28
CASSPLRVGYTF
TGTGCCAGCAGTCCTCTCCGAGTGGGCTACACCTTC
>TRBJ1-2|-|TRBD1|TRBV7-2
CASRPQGINYGYTF
TGTGCCAGCAGGCCACAGGGGATTAACTATGGCTACACCTTC
>TRBJ2-3|-|-|TRBV2
CASSEAAGPPRDTQYF
TGTGCCAGCAGTGAAGCTGCCGGCCCACCGAGAGATACGCAGTATTTT
>TRBJ2-5|-|-|TRBV9
CASSVGPVLKETQYF
TGTGCCAGCAGCGTAGGCCCGGTATTGAAAGAGACCCAGTACTTC
>TRBJ2-5|-|-|TRBV5-1
CASSPSGYLAETQYF
TGCGCCAGCAGCCCCAGCGGGTACCTGGCAGAGACCCAGTACTTC
>TRBJ1-2|-|-|TRBV7-9
CASSQSGRDDGYTF
TGTGCCAGCAGCCAAAGCGGCAGGGATGATGGCTACACCTTC
>TRBJ2-3|few|TRBD2|TRBV19
CASSPIGGGPLSTQYF
TGTGCCAGTAGTCCCATCGGGGGAGGGCCGTTAAGTACGCAGTATTTT
>TRBJ2-7|-|TRBD1|TRBV10-3
CAIRATGTGGGSGEQYF
TGTGCCATCAGGGCAACCGGGACAGGGGGCGGCTCGGGCGAGCAGTACTTC
>TRBJ1-1|-|-|TRBV28
CASSKHHSGSTEAFF
TGTGCCAGCAGTAAACACCACTCCGGGAGCACTGAAGCTTTCTTT
>TRBJ2-2|-|TRBD1|TRBV28
CASTIQGARTGELFF
TGTGCCAGCACCATACAGGGGGCGCGAACCGGGGAGCTGTTTTTT
>TRBJ1-4|-|TRBD1|TRBV25-1
CASSGRDRGHEKLFF
TGTGCCAGCAGTGGAAGGGACAGGGGGCACGAAAAACTGTTTTTT
>TRBJ2-5|-|-|TRBV6-1
CASREQETQYF
TGTGCCAGCAGGGAGCAAGAGACCCAGTACTTC
>TRBJ2-7|few|TRBD1|TRBV10-3
CAITSGTGILGATYEQYF
TGTGCCATCACCTCCGGGACAGGAATCCTGGGGGCTACCTACGAGCAGTACTTC
>TRBJ2-2|few|TRBD1|TRBV5-1
CASSSGQGGTGELFF
TGCGCCAGCAGCTCGGGACAGGGAGGCACCGGGGAGCTGTTTTTT
>TRBJ2-2|-|TRBD2|TRBV28
CASTQLIGRAGELFF
TGTGCCAGCACCCAGTTAATCGGGAGGGCCGGGGAGCTGTTTTTT
>TRBJ2-5|once|-|TRBV7-6
CASSQRVETQYF
TGTGCCAGCAGCCAGAGGGTAGAGACCCAGTACTTC
>TRBJ1-4|-|TRBD1|TRBV28
CASSWGQGANEKLFF
TGTGCCAGCAGTTGGGGACAGGGAGCTAATGAAAAACTGTTTTTT
>TRBJ1-6|-|-|TRBV4-2
CASSQERSGALSYNSPLHF
TGTGCCAGCAGCCAAGAACGGTCAGGGGCCCTCTCCTATAATTCACCCCTCCACTTT
>TRBJ2-1|-|TRBD1|TRBV13
CASSLEGQGYNEQFF
TGTGCCAGCAGCTTAGAGGGACAGGGCTACAATGAGCAGTTCTTC